This T cell receptor (beta chain) is drawn from a study of blood T cells in healthy people across ages. Per germline, CDR1 ENHRY and CDR2 SYGVKD. The CDR3 is made up of 14 amino acids. Trimming took 6 bases from V and 5 from J; bases not matched to a gene: 9. A second PCR of 7 to 11 cycles used a sample-barcoded 5' primer and a J-beta primer mix. Each CDR3 protein is one row after TCRdb ran MiXCR on the 5' RACE reads. The table has more than 650,000 distinct CDR3 sequences, approximately 22% seen once. The TCR originated in a man between 70 and 80 years old in good health. Sequenced: blood. J is TRBJ2-5 and V is TRBV10-3, with TRBD2 matching over 7 bases. This chain's CDR3 is CAISGGNSRETQYF. Here the CDR3 DNA reads TGTGCCATCAGCGGGGGGAATTCCAGGGAGACCCAGTACTTC.